This T cell receptor (beta chain) was identified during a study of Graves' ophthalmopathy and Graves' hyperthyroidism (dated by TCRdb to the late 2010s). Background on the whole study: Hyperthyroidism was defined as stable when no progression to ophthalmopathy occurred within 18 months of follow-up. To tell Graves' ophthalmopathy apart from Graves' hyperthyroidism, and to predict which patients would progress to ophthalmopathy, the study relied on TCR beta repertoire signatures. In total, 135 blood samples were TCR-sequenced: 40 to 45 ophthalmopathy, some 72 hyperthyroidism and some 17 hyperthyroidism-to-ophthalmopathy patients. A discovery set of 95 to 100 patients (approximately 45 ophthalmopathy, 60 or so stable hyperthyroidism) was enrolled to explore V-J signatures distinguishing ophthalmopathy from hyperthyroidism. The independent validation cohort included approximately 19 hyperthyroidism patients plus 17 patients who later progressed from hyperthyroidism to ophthalmopathy. T-cell repertoires of thyroid tissue and blood were compared in 5 or 6 hyperthyroidism patients. Following sample collection, hyperthyroidism patients were given methimazole at a starting dose of 30 mg daily, and ophthalmopathy patients were given high-dose intravenous methylprednisolone.

Points the paper makes about the study in general: The 13-signature model separated ophthalmopathy from stable hyperthyroidism with roughly 90% sensitivity and about 81% specificity in cross-validation, and 80%/75% in the test set. Most expanded thyroid clonotypes with frequency above 0.001 were also detected in blood, suggesting blood repertoires may reflect the thyroid immune response. In validation, the model predicted ophthalmopathy progression with 55% to 71% sensitivity and approximately 72% specificity; around twelve predicted patients were CT-confirmed with GO in a median of about 6.2 months. Sample size was not predetermined statistically, and investigators were not blinded to group allocation.

The hyperthyroidism patients were 18 to 65 years old and newly diagnosed, with a disease duration of less than 2 months. Patients were excluded if they had other autoimmune diseases, uncontrolled infections, pregnancy or lactation. Diagnosis was based on clinical symptoms, serum thyroxine, TRAb, thyroid ultrasound and orbital computed tomography. Trizol reagent was used to extract the total RNA, and its quality was then checked on an Agilent 2100 Bioanalyzer. This clonotype was detected ten times or more. What this receptor recognizes is not known. Per-base quality was not reported, and no clone a single base away is much larger than it. For repertoire sequencing, the TCR beta CDR3 regions were amplified from RNA transcripts. The first round was an RT-PCR using HTBI primers with the Qiagen OneStep RT-PCR kit, and this first round was followed by a second-round multiplex PCR, then size selection and purification. Sequencing of the libraries was carried out on an Illumina HiSeq2000 in paired-end mode with 100 bp reads. The authors processed their data as follows. Reads were processed with SOAPnuke, discarding reads with adapters, uncalled bases, mean Phred below 15, or no exact constant-primer or identifier match. COPE v1.2.5 was used to merge the high-quality paired reads. Each unique nucleotide sequence was treated as a clonotype, and MiTCR v1.1 was used to align the clonotypes to the IMGT TRB V, D and J references. Only V-J combinations with frequency above 0.0001 were analysed, covering around 99% of repertoires. A TCR clonal expansion and chaos score per V-J combination was defined as the ratio of F50 clonal expansion to chaos observed in the TCRdist matrix. Welch's t-statistics and random forest were used to reduce features to some 13 V-J combinations, which were fed into a naive Bayes classifier. The Morisita-Horn index was used to measure how similar the thyroid and blood repertoires were. The public reads were run again by TCRdb, first through fastp at Q25 and then through MiXCR, and only productive beta chains were kept. Every distinct CDR3 protein forms one entry, paired with its most common genes and DNA. The authors' filters were not applied to this entry. For this sample the table gives around 1.1 million distinct CDR3 sequences, of which about two fifths were detected only once. The biggest ten clones account for around 10% of the sample.

Sequenced material: peripheral blood or thyroid tissue (not recorded which). The sequence was obtained from an adult man with Graves' hyperthyroidism.

CDR3 loop: CASSVGDQGNEQYF. Read as DNA, the sequence is TGTGCCAGCAGCGTAGGGGATCAAGGCAACGAGCAGTACTTC. Recombination connected TRBV9 to TRBJ2-7; no D gene is confidently identified. Between the V and J ends, shortened by 0 bases and 5 bases respectively, the junction contains 12 bases. Counted from cysteine to phenylalanine, this CDR3 has 14 amino acids. CDR3 DNA only is kept here, 42 bases in frame from base 1. CDR1 and CDR2 are read off the germline V gene as SGDLS and YYNGEE.